The sample holds many counts of the clone carrying this T cell receptor beta chain. Its antigen is currently unknown. Scientists amplified the TCR beta CDR3 regions from RNA transcripts. HTBI primers served in a first-round RT-PCR, which a second-round multiplex PCR followed. TCRdb re-derived calls from the multiplex PCR reads in MiXCR, one entry per CDR3 protein. In the table there are roughly 400,000 distinct CDR3 sequences, about a sixth of which are singletons. This entry belongs to a study of Graves' ophthalmopathy and Graves' hyperthyroidism. Whole-study results and caveats: The model's ophthalmopathy progression predictions had around 67% sensitivity and roughly 72% specificity.

From germline, CDR1 is MNHEY and CDR2 SMNVEV (reference sequence). CDR3 size: 13 residues. The V and J ends lost 7 bases and 7 bases respectively, with 13 bases between them. This TCR derives from a woman aged 18-29 years with Graves' ophthalmopathy. Sample: peripheral blood. The gene calls are TRBV27 and TRBJ2-2; D tentatively reads TRBD1 or TRBD2 (5 bases each). CDR3: CASTIGTDGELFF. The DNA for the CDR3 is TGTGCCAGCACCATCGGGACCGACGGGGAGCTGTTTTTT.